Listed here are 13 T cell receptor beta chains from one sample, sequenced in a study of blood T cell repertoires in COVID-19. Assay used: immunoSEQ multiplex PCR; TCRdb lists only in-frame clones, some missing. Altogether 120,000 or so clones are present, approximately 87% being singletons, with the ten largest covering 3% to 4%. Sequenced material: peripheral blood. These receptors were collected from a man in his 60s with acute or convalescent COVID-19.

V and J are TRBV7-9 and TRBJ2-7, with TRBD1 identical over 10 bases. This CDR3 is 15 amino acids long. Per germline, CDR1 SEHNR and CDR2 FQNEAQ (reference sequence). V was pared by 5 bases and J by 12 bases, with 16 bases of the junction left unmatched. The CDR3 DNA is TGTGCCAGCAGCCCAGGAGGACAGGGGGTGAAAGTTTTGTACTTC. It is translated as CASSPGGQGVKVLYF.

The V gene is TRBV7-9, the J gene TRBJ1-1; the match to TRBD1 covers 7 bases. The CDR3 has 15 amino acids. With 5 bases clipped from V and 1 base from J, the junction kept 7 bases outside the gene matches. Germline loops: CDR1 SEHNR, CDR2 FQNEAQ (reference sequence). The CDR3, as DNA: TGTGCCAGCAGCAATCAGGGACAGAAGAACACTGAAGCTTTCTTT. This translates into CASSNQGQKNTEAFF.

This clone appeared a single time. CDR3 coding DNA: TGTGCCAGCAGTTACTGGGAGACAAGGGATGAAAAACTGTTTTTT. Protein: CASSYWETRDEKLFF. The chain has TRBV6-6 and TRBJ1-4; no definite D call. V was trimmed by 1 base and J by 6 bases, leaving 12 bases between them. The germline CDR1 and CDR2 sequences are MNHNY and SVGAGI (reference sequence). The CDR3 runs to 15 residues.

This chain joins TRBV27 and TRBJ2-3; 7 nucleotides match TRBD1. The germline V gene has CDR1 MNHEY and CDR2 SMNVEV (reference sequence). The CDR3 runs to 15 residues. J was trimmed by 2 bases and V by 5 bases; bases with no gene match: 7. Here the CDR3 DNA reads TGTGCCAGCAGTCCAAGGACAGGCGACACAGATACGCAGTATTTT. Translation: CASSPRTGDTDTQYF.

The chain uses TRBV11-2 and TRBJ2-5, with TRBD2 identical over 10 bases. The length of the CDR3 is 15 residues. V lost 5 bases, J lost 5 bases, and 8 bases stayed unmatched. Germline V gene data show CDR1 as SGHAT and CDR2 as FQNNGV. The CDR3 reads CASSPSSGSTETQYF. The CDR3 DNA follows: TGTGCCAGCAGCCCCTCTAGCGGGAGTACGGAGACCCAGTACTTC. The entire variable domain, with the rest obtained from reference TRBV11-2 and TRBJ2-5, is as follows: EAGVAQSPRYKIIEKRQSVAFWCNPISGHATLYWYQQILGQGPKLLIQFQNNGVVDDSQLPKDRFSAERLKGVDSTLKIQPAKLEDSAVYLCASSPSSGSTETQYFGPGTRLLVL.

This clone was counted between two and nine times. The V gene is TRBV6-5, the J gene TRBJ2-1, with 10 nucleotides matching TRBD2. Losses at the gene ends were 6 bases for V and 6 bases for J; bases not matched to a gene: 8. The CDR3 is 15 residues long. Germline CDR1 is MNHEY and CDR2 is SVGAGI. CDR3 in DNA: TGTGCCAGCAGGCGGAGGGGACTAGCGCCCAATGAGCAGTTCTTC. Translated, it gives CASRRRGLAPNEQFF.

This sequence joins TRBV7-9 and TRBJ2-3, with 9 nucleotides matching TRBD1. With V trimmed by 4 bases and J by 4 bases, 9 bases remained unmatched. CDR1 and CDR2 from the germline V gene are SEHNR and FQNEAQ (reference sequence). The CDR3 is 16 amino acids. The CDR3 here is CASSSWTGERADTQYF. The CDR3 bases are TGTGCCAGCAGCTCGTGGACAGGGGAGAGAGCAGATACGCAGTATTTT.

The V gene is TRBV5-1, the J gene TRBJ2-5, with 7 bases fitting TRBD1. Trimming took 1 base from V and 5 from J; bases not matched to a gene: 8. Looked up from germline, CDR1 is SGHRS and CDR2 is YFSETQ. The CDR3 is 15 residues long. The CDR3 is CASSLRTGHAETQYF. The CDR3 DNA reads as TGCGCCAGCAGCTTGAGGACAGGACATGCGGAGACCCAGTACTTC.

The J gene is TRBJ2-5, the V gene TRBV2; 8 positions match TRBD2. This CDR3 is built from 14 residues. The germline gives CDR1 SNHLY, CDR2 FYNNEI. The ends lost 10 bases at V and 0 bases at J; junction bases unmatched: 7. CDR3 protein: CATTAGVYQETQYF. CDR3 bases: TGTGCCACGACAGCGGGGGTGTACCAAGAGACCCAGTACTTC.

V is TRBV28 and J is TRBJ2-1; D call uncertain. This CDR3 contains 14 residues. The V end lost 2 bases, the J end lost 9 bases, and 14 bases lay between the germline ends. CDR1 MDHEN and CDR2 SYDVKM come from the germline V gene. The CDR3 here is CASSLGSPIGEQFF. CDR3 DNA sequence: TGTGCCAGCAGTTTAGGTAGCCCCATTGGTGAGCAGTTCTTC.

V and J are TRBV19 and TRBJ1-6; TRBD1 matches 8 bases. This CDR3 has 13 amino acids. From germline, CDR1 is LNHDA and CDR2 SQIVND (reference sequence). The trim removed 8 bases at V and 7 bases at J, leaving 4 bases unmatched. The CDR3 sequence is CASAGQGNSPLHF. In nucleotides, the CDR3 is TGTGCCAGTGCCGGACAGGGAAATTCACCCCTCCACTTT. The full variable domain, completed using reference TRBV19 and TRBJ1-6, is DGGITQSPKYLFRKEGQNVTLSCEQNLNHDAMYWYRQDPGQGLRLIYYSQIVNDFQKGDIAEGYSVSREKKESFPLTVTSAQKNPTAFYLCASAGQGNSPLHFGNGTRLTVT.

The chain recombines TRBV19 with TRBJ2-1, with no clear D. Germline V gene sequence: CDR1 LNHDA, CDR2 SQIVND (reference sequence). The CDR3 is 11 residues long. V was shortened by 3 bases and J by 8 bases, with 5 bases between the two germline ends. The CDR3 protein is CASSIPDEQFF. CDR3 bases: TGTGCCAGTAGTATTCCGGATGAGCAGTTCTTC. The entire variable domain, with the rest obtained from reference TRBV19 and TRBJ2-1, is as follows: DGGITQSPKYLFRKEGQNVTLSCEQNLNHDAMYWYRQDPGQGLRLIYYSQIVNDFQKGDIAEGYSVSREKKESFPLTVTSAQKNPTAFYLCASSIPDEQFFGPGTRLTVL.

The rearrangement links TRBV4-3 to TRBJ2-1; D possibly corresponds to TRBD1 (5 bases). Trimming took off 2 bases at V and 7 bases at J, with 15 bases between the two ends. The CDR3 loop spans 15 amino acids. Per germline, CDR1 LGHNA and CDR2 YSLEER. This chain's CDR3 is CASSQRQGSNNEQFF. CDR3 DNA sequence: TGCGCCAGCAGCCAACGGCAGGGCAGTAATAATGAGCAGTTCTTC.